This T cell receptor beta chain was captured by sequencing in a study of shared clonotypes between healthy human individuals (dated by TCRdb to the early 2020s). A note on the overall study: The cohort comprised a couple of women and a few men aged 18 to 49 years. For each donor, CD4 naive and CD4 memory were each run on three plates, CD8 naive on two plates, and CD8 memory on one plate. The study deeply sequenced blood TCR repertoires of 5 or 6 healthy adults to estimate repertoire size and the extent of clonotype sharing between individuals. Different laboratories and diverse techniques were used to prepare libraries and sequence TCR repertoires, to increase sequencing depth and limit assay-specific biases. Leukapheresis yielded between about 0.94 and 10 billion PBMCs per donor.

The donors were healthy, HIV-negative adults who had no recently reported acute infections or vaccinations. All donors were Caucasian adults living in Nashville, Tennessee, USA. CD4+ T cells were enriched through magnetic negative selection, after which naive cells were positively selected on CD45RA and the remaining negative fraction served as the memory subset. Blood was obtained by leukapheresis, after which PBMCs were separated by Ficoll-Histopaque density gradient centrifugation and cryopreserved in liquid nitrogen vapor phase. Purity and quantity of every magnetically sorted T cell population were checked by analytical flow cytometry. Genomic DNA was isolated from each sorted fraction and quantified by UV absorbance on a Nanodrop 2000c. Using the deep immunoSEQ assay, multiplex PCR amplified TCR CDR3 regions from genomic DNA. For each cell subset, the extracted genomic DNA was distributed evenly across all wells of several immunoSEQ 96-well plates, and each plate served as one replicate. For sorted subsets, each replicate PCR was loaded with about 200 ng genomic DNA, equivalent to about 30,000 T cell genomes. Purified libraries were measured with a Qubit 3.0 fluorometer, size-checked on a Bioanalyzer 2100, and measured again with the KAPA Library Quantification kit. A separate single-read 150-cycle Illumina NextSeq 550 flow cell was used to sequence each immunoSEQ 96-well plate. In the paper's pipeline: Because the immunoSEQ output held only junctional sequences and lacked quality scores, the filtering could not match the filtering applied to full-length reads. Sequences were annotated with PyIR, a Python wrapper for IgBLAST v1.9, using IMGT germline references to assign V/J genes and CDR3. Reads were removed for weak V/J assignments (E-value above 1e-6), missing CDR3, stop codons, out-of-frame junctions, or ambiguous translated residues. V3J clonotypes were defined as sequences sharing an identical inferred V gene, J gene, and CDR3 amino acid sequence. Percentage overlap between repertoires was calculated by dividing the number of shared unique clonotypes by the size of the smaller repertoire. Richness of each repertoire was evaluated using RTK rarefaction, the Chao1 estimator, and Recon v2.1 estimates of unobserved clonotypes. Generation probabilities were computed with OLGA for all TCRbeta clonotypes obtained by the gDNA method from several donors. This is the immuneACCESS table as TCRdb keeps it, with only in-frame sequences that have V and J called. A part of the clones is gone; compared with another copy, unresolved V genes explain less than half, and the rest is unexplained. That table gives V, J and clone size, and the DNA gave D and trimming. For this sample the table gives over a million clones, of which about 75% were detected only once. The top ten clonotypes cover 1.4% to 1.5% of the sample.

Broad study findings and their caveats: Because the study included only a small number of donors, the genetic and exposure-history diversity represented was limited. Sharing across several donors was observed for about 5% of naive CD4, about 3.2% of naive CD8, roughly 2.4% of memory CD4, and 0.4% of memory CD8 clonotypes. Incomplete sequencing was indicated by rarefaction of sorted-subset datasets, despite the large sequencing depth. Clonotypes shared by all four sorted-subset donors showed higher generation probabilities than non-shared clonotypes. Pairwise subsampling led to the expectation that sequencing depth would affect the degree of clonotype sharing among donors. Larger estimated clonotype richness was generally found for naive subsets than for memory subsets. Sampling was limited to blood, and TCR repertoires in tissue likely differ from TCR repertoires in blood.

Comments on this clone: Its antigen specificity is not known. No per-base quality is available; no much larger clone lies one base away.

CDR1 MNHNS and CDR2 SASEGT are derived from the germline V gene. The V end loses 4 bases and the J end loses 8 bases, and a stretch of 11 bases separates them. Reading from cysteine to phenylalanine, the CDR3 counts 12 amino acids. Of all the DNA, just the CDR3 is kept, 36 bases in frame from base 1. Recombination linked TRBV6-1 to TRBJ1-2; the D segment could be TRBD1, given 5 matching bases. The clonotype comes from a man aged 18-30 years in good health. The specimen sequenced was memory CD4+ T cells sorted from blood. The sample's cell subset or site label, decoded: CD45RA-negative fraction. The CDR3 reads as follows: CASSAGTPGYTF. The sequenced DNA is TGTGCCAGCAGTGCAGGGACGCCAGGCTACACCTTC.